The clone carrying this T cell receptor beta chain showed up just a few times. Its target is not known. Every bit of the isolated RNA underwent reverse transcription, so sequencing read expressed TCRB transcripts. Produced via immunoSEQ multiplex PCR; TCRdb's table is partial and in-frame only. Of 130,000 or so clones listed, around 15% are singletons. Germline values: CDR1 SEHNR, CDR2 FQNEAQ (reference sequence). The CDR3 length is 14 residues. Deletions cut 5 bases from V and 5 bases from J, with 16 bases between. These data come from a study of beta chain features in type 1 diabetes. At the level of the study: The patient and healthy donor groups were comparable for age, gender and cell yields.

General study points: Patients' naive, central memory and regulatory TCRB repertoires appeared more alike than those of healthy donors. Fewer junction insertions and more nucleotide deletions appeared in type 1 diabetes patients. Moderate but significant shortening of TCRB CDR3s was recorded in all four CD4+ subsets from Type 1 diabetes patients.

This sequence joins TRBV7-9 and TRBJ2-7; a weak D match, TRBD1 (6 bases). The sample comprised central memory CD4+ T cells from blood. The clonotype comes from a man between 25 and 39 years old with type 1 diabetes. Written as DNA, the CDR3 is TGTGCCAGCAGCCGAAGTACAGGGCTTGACGAGCAGTACTTC. Amino acids: CASSRSTGLDEQYF. Variable domain in full (rest from reference TRBV7-9 and TRBJ2-7): DTGVSQNPRHKITKRGQNVTFRCDPISEHNRLYWYRQTLGQGPEFLTYFQNEAQLEKSRLLSDRFSAERPKGSFSTLEIQRTEQGDSAMYLCASSRSTGLDEQYFGPGTRLTVT.